This TCR beta chain was profiled in a study of OX40 agonist ivuxolimab in advanced cancers. Overall study context: Patients took ivuxolimab, an agonistic anti-OX40 (CD134) antibody.

There are 14 residues in the CDR3. Trimming cost V 5 bases and J 7 bases; bases outside gene matches: 4. The germline gives CDR1 SGHTA, CDR2 FQGNSA. This table comes from immunoSEQ multiplex PCR, and its TCRdb copy is limited to in-frame clones, with some not included. The table includes roughly 70,000 clones, about 87% detected once. J is TRBJ2-1 and V is TRBV7-2, with TRBD2 matching over 11 bases. This receptor was obtained from an adult with an advanced solid tumor such as melanoma, head and neck, liver or kidney cancer. The sample was CD4+ or CD8+ T cells sorted from blood, taken in a trial of the OX40 agonist ivuxolimab. In nucleotides, the CDR3 is TGTGCCAGCAGCCGGGGACTAGCGGAGAATGAGCAGTTCTTC. Protein sequence: CASSRGLAENEQFF.